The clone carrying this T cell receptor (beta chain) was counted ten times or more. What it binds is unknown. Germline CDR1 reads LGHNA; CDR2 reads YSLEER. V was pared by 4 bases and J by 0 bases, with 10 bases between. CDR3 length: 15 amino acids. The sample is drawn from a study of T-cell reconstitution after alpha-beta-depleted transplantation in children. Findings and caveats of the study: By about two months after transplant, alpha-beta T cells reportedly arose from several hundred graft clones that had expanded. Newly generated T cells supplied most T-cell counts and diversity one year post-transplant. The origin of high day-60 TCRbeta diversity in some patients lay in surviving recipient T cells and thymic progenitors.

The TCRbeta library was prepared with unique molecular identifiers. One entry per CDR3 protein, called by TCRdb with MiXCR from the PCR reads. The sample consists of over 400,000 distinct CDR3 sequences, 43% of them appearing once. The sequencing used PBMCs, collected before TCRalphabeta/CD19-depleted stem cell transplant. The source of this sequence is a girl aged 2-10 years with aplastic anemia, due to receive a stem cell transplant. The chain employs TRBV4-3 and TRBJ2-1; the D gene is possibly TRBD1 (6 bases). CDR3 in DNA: TGCGCCAGCAGCCCTCAGGGGACCTCCTACAATGAGCAGTTCTTC. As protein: CASSPQGTSYNEQFF.